This is a list of T cell receptor beta chains from one sample in a study of shared clonotypes between healthy human individuals. TCRdb's table, derived via immunoSEQ multiplex PCR, lists solely in-frame clones and lacks some. The sample contains some 500,000 clones, around 77% of which appear only once. The sample was PBMCs. These receptors originate from a woman in her 40s in good health. Some clones in this sample may be carry-over from other donors' samples. The CDR3 runs from the conserved cysteine through the conserved F or W. Each record gives: V gene, J gene, clone size, D gene, CDR3 protein, CDR3 DNA. A D gene is named only where the DNA matches it firmly. Part of the rows lack a size; the others show once, few, many or a class for expanded clones.

>TRBV6-5|TRBJ2-1|-|TRBD2
CASRRREGTYNEQFF
TGTGCCAGCAGGCGGCGGGAGGGCACCTACAATGAGCAGTTCTTC
>TRBV5-6|TRBJ2-6|-|-
CASSLPGISGANVLTF
TGTGCCAGCAGCTTGCCGGGGATCTCTGGGGCCAACGTCCTGACTTTC
>TRBV6-5|TRBJ1-4|-|TRBD1
CASSRQGTDEKLFF
TGTGCCAGCAGTAGACAGGGGACTGATGAAAAACTGTTTTTT
>TRBV29-1|TRBJ2-3|few|TRBD2
CSVDQLAGTDTQYF
TGCAGCGTTGATCAACTAGCGGGCACAGATACGCAGTATTTT
>TRBV7-8|TRBJ2-7|-|-
CASSLEAGPHYEQYF
TGTGCCAGCAGCTTAGAGGCAGGGCCGCACTACGAGCAGTACTTC
>TRBV28|TRBJ1-2|-|TRBD1
CASSPRGQGPGGYTF
TGTGCCAGCAGTCCCCGAGGACAGGGACCGGGCGGCTACACCTTC
>TRBV13|TRBJ2-2|-|TRBD1
CASSTRQGARTGELFF
TGTGCCAGCAGCACACGACAGGGGGCGCGAACCGGGGAGCTGTTTTTT
>TRBV9|TRBJ2-1|-|TRBD2
CASSVLAGNNEQFF
TGTGCCAGCAGCGTGTTAGCGGGGAACAATGAGCAGTTCTTC
>TRBV6-6|TRBJ1-2|few|-
CASQRDGGVHGYTF
TGTGCCAGCCAGAGGGATGGGGGCGTGCATGGCTACACCTTC
>TRBV2|TRBJ2-1|-|TRBD2
CASSEWGGRTYNEQFF
TGTGCCAGCAGTGAATGGGGCGGGAGGACCTACAATGAGCAGTTCTTC
>TRBV28|TRBJ2-5|-|-
CASSLPSLGETQYF
TGTGCCAGCAGTCTCCCCTCATTGGGGGAGACCCAGTACTTC
>TRBV6-5|TRBJ2-3|-|-
CASSYRRRDTQYF
TGTGCCAGCAGTTACAGAAGGAGGGATACGCAGTATTTT
>TRBV2|TRBJ1-1|-|-
CASSEAFIAFF
TGTGCCAGCAGTGAAGCCTTTATAGCTTTCTTT
>TRBV19|TRBJ2-7|-|-
CASSLQASYEQYF
TGTGCCAGTAGTCTTCAGGCATCCTACGAGCAGTACTTC
>TRBV4-2|TRBJ2-2|-|TRBD2
CASSQNREGGTGELFF
TGTGCCAGCAGCCAGAACCGGGAGGGCGGGACCGGGGAGCTGTTTTTT
>TRBV7-3|TRBJ1-1|-|-
CASSSQEGTEAFF
TGTGCCAGCAGCAGCCAAGAAGGGACTGAAGCTTTCTTT
>TRBV5-1|TRBJ2-7|many|-
CASSAEISYEQYF
TGCGCCAGTTCGGCGGAGATCTCCTACGAGCAGTACTTC
>TRBV28|TRBJ1-5|-|-
CASRPDSRNQPQHF
TGTGCCAGCAGACCCGACAGCCGCAATCAGCCCCAGCATTTT
>TRBV5-6|TRBJ2-3|-|-
CASSLDFRRFGTDTQYF
TGTGCCAGCAGCTTGGATTTTCGAAGGTTTGGCACAGATACGCAGTATTTT
>TRBV5-4|TRBJ2-1|-|-
CASSLLRDSYNEQFF
TGTGCCAGCAGCCTTCTTCGGGACTCCTACAATGAGCAGTTCTTC
>TRBV5-5|TRBJ2-7|once|TRBD1
CASSSNRTGAIDCEQYF
TGTGCCAGCAGCTCCAATCGGACAGGGGCAATCGATTGCGAGCAGTACTTC
>TRBV9|TRBJ2-3|-|-
CASSVRGVTDTQYF
TGTGCCAGCAGCGTCAGGGGCGTCACAGATACGCAGTATTTT
>TRBV6-5|TRBJ2-7|-|-
CASSLGVSYEQYF
TGTGCCAGCAGCTTAGGGGTCTCCTACGAGCAGTACTTC
>TRBV7-2|TRBJ2-1|-|-
CASSLENSVGQFF
TGTGCCAGCAGCTTGGAAAATAGCGTAGGGCAGTTCTTC
>TRBV5-1|TRBJ2-3|-|-
CASSLRNPDTQYF
TGCGCCAGCAGCTTACGGAATCCAGATACGCAGTATTTT
>TRBV18|TRBJ1-5|-|TRBD1
CASSPQRQGGSGNQPQHF
TGTGCCAGCTCACCACAGCGGCAGGGGGGATCGGGCAATCAGCCCCAGCATTTT
>TRBV6-6|TRBJ2-7|-|TRBD2
CASRAKGLAGVYEQYF
TGTGCCAGCAGAGCTAAGGGACTAGCGGGGGTCTACGAGCAGTACTTC
>TRBV2|TRBJ2-3|-|-
CASRRGGGEWTDTQYF
TGTGCCAGCAGGAGGGGGGGTGGCGAGTGGACAGATACGCAGTATTTT
>TRBV4-3|TRBJ2-1|-|TRBD2
CASSQFGAGARGNEQFF
TGCGCCAGCAGCCAATTTGGAGCGGGAGCGCGAGGGAATGAGCAGTTCTTC